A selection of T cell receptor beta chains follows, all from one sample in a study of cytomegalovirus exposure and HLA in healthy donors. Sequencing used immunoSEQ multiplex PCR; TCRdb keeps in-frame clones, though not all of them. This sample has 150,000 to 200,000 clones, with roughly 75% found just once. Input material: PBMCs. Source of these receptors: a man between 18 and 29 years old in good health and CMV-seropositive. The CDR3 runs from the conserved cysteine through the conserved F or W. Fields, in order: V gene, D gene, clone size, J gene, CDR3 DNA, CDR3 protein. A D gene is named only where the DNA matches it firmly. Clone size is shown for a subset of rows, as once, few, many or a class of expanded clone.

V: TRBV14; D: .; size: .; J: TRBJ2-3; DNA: TGTGCCAGCAGCCATCCCCCTTATCGGCTAGCGACCACAGATACGCAGTATTTT; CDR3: CASSHPPYRLATTDTQYF
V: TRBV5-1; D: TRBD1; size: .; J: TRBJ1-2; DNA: TGCGCCAGCAGCTTGGCATTGGGACAGGGTGATGATGGCTACACCTTC; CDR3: CASSLALGQGDDGYTF
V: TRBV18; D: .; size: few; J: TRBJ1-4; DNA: TGTGCCAGCTCACCAACACAGGTTAATAGCGAAAAACTGTTTTTT; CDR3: CASSPTQVNSEKLFF
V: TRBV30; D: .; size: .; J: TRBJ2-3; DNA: TGTGCCTGGTTGGGCGACCGAAGCACAGATACGCAGTATTTT; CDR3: CAWLGDRSTDTQYF
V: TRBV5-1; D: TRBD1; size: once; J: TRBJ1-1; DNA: TGCGCCAGCAGCTCCCTGACAGGGTGGCAAGCTTTCTTT; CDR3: CASSSLTGWQAFF
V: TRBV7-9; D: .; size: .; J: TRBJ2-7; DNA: TGTGCCAGCAGCCCGGACGGGCCAGGGTTGTACGAGCAGTACTTC; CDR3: CASSPDGPGLYEQYF
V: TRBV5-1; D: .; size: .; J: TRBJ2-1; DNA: TGCGCCAGCAGCTTGGCGGGACTCTCCTACAATGAGCAGTTCTTC; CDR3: CASSLAGLSYNEQFF
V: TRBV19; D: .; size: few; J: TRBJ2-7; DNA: TGTGCCAGTAGTCCTTCCGTTTCCTACGAGCAGTACTTC; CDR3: CASSPSVSYEQYF
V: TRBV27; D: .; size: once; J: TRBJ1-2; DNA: TGTGCCAGCAGTCTCAACTCTAACTATGGCTACACCTTC; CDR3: CASSLNSNYGYTF
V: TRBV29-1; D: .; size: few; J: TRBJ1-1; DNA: TGCAGCGTGGGGGGGCAGTCCCCTGAAGCTTTCTTT; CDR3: CSVGGQSPEAFF
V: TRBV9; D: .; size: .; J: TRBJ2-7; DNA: TGTGCCAGCAGCGCTTCTGGGTATGCGGGCGAGCAGTACTTC; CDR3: CASSASGYAGEQYF
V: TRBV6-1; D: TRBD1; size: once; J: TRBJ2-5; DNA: TGTGCCAGCAGGGACAGGGTGTACCAAGAGACCCAGTACTTC; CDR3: CASRDRVYQETQYF
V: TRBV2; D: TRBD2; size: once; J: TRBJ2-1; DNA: TGTGCCAGCGTCAGGACTAGCGGGAGTAACAGTGAGCAGTTCTTC; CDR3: CASVRTSGSNSEQFF
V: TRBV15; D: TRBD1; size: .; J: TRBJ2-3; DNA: TGTGCCTCCCAGGGGGACAGGGAGGATACGCAGTATTTT; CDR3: CASQGDREDTQYF
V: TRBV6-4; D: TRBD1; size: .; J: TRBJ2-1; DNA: TGTGCCAGCAGTGCGCAGGGGGCGGGGTACAATGAGCAGTTCTTC; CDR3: CASSAQGAGYNEQFF
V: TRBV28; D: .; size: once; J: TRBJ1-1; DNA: TGTGCCAGCAGTTTATCTCCGAACACTGAAGCTTTCTTT; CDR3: CASSLSPNTEAFF
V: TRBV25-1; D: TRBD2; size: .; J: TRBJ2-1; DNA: TGTGCCAGCAGTATAAGGGGACTAGCGGGGAGTGAGCAGTTCTTC; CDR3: CASSIRGLAGSEQFF
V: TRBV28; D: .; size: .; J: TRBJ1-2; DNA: TGTGCCAGCAGGCAGACAGCTAACTATGGCTACACCTTC; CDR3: CASRQTANYGYTF
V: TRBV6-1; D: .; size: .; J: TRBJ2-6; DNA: TGTGCCAGCAGTGAACAGTTTTTATCCGGGAACGTCCTGACTTTC; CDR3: CASSEQFLSGNVLTF
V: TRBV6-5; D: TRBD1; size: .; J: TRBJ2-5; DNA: TGTGCCAGCAGGTCCGGACAGGGATTAGGGACCCAGTACTTC; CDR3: CASRSGQGLGTQYF
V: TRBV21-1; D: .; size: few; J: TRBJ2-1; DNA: TGTGCCAGCAGCAAACCCCCCTCTAGACTAGCGGGAGGGGAGTCCAATGAGCAGTTCTTC; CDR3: CASSKPPSRLAGGESNEQFF
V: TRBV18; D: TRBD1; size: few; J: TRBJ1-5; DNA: TGTGCCAGCTCGAGGGGGACAGGGGGCTCTGGGCAGCCCCAGCATTTT; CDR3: CASSRGTGGSGQPQHF
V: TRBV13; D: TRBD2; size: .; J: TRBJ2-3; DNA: TGTGCCAGCAGCTTAGGCTCTAGGCTAGCGGGAGGCCGTGACACAGATACGCAGTATTTT; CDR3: CASSLGSRLAGGRDTDTQYF
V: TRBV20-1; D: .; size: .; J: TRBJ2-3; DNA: TGCAGTGCTAGAGTAATAGATACGCAGTATTTT; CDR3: CSARVIDTQYF
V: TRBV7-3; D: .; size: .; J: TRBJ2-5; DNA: TGTGCCAGCAGCTTAATCCCGGGACTGGGTGGGACCCAGTACTTC; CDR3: CASSLIPGLGGTQYF
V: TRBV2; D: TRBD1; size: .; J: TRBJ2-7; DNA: TGTGCCAGCAGGGGGGACAGGGGGTACGAGCAGTACTTC; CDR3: CASRGDRGYEQYF
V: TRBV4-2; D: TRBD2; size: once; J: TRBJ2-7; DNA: TGTGCCAGCAGCCTCACGCTAGCGGCTAGCTCCTACGAGCAGTACTTC; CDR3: CASSLTLAASSYEQYF
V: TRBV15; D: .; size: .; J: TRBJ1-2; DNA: TGTGCCACCAGCAGAGATCCCGACAGCTATGGCTACCCCTTC; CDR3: CATSRDPDSYGYPF
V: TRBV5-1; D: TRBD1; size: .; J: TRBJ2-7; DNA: TGCGCCAGCAGCTCCGGACAGGGAAGATTCTACGAGCAGTACTTC; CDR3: CASSSGQGRFYEQYF
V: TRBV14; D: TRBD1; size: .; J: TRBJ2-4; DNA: TGTGCCAGCAGCCAAGGACAGGGGGCAACCAAAAACATTCAGTACTTC; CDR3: CASSQGQGATKNIQYF
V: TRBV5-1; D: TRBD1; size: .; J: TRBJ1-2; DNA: TGCGCCAGCAGCTTGTATCTAGGACAGGGAAGCGGCTACCCCTTC; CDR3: CASSLYLGQGSGYPF
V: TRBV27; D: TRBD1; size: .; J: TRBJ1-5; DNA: TGTGCCAGCAGCCGCGGACAGGTCGATCAGCCCCAGCATTTT; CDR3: CASSRGQVDQPQHF
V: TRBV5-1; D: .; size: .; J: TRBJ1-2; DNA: TGCGCCAGCAGCTTGGCCGCAGTCTCCTCTGACTATGGCTACACCTTC; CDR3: CASSLAAVSSDYGYTF
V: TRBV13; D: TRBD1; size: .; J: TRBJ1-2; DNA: TGTGCCAGCAGCTTGGGACAGGGGAGGAGAGGCTACACCTTC; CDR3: CASSLGQGRRGYTF
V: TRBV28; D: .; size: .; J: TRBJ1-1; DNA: TGTGCCAGCACCATGGCTCCGACGGGGACTGAAGCTTTCTTT; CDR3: CASTMAPTGTEAFF
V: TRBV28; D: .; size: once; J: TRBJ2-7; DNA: TGTGCCAGCAGTTTTTTTGAGAATTACTACGAGCAGTACTTC; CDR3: CASSFFENYYEQYF
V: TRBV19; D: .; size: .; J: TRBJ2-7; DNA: TGTGCCAGTAGTATAGGTGGGACAGAGCAGTACTTC; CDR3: CASSIGGTEQYF
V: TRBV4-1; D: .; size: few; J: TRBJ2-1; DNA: TGCGCCAGCAGCCAAGCAGAGTTGGAGAACAATGAGCAGTTCTTC; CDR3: CASSQAELENNEQFF
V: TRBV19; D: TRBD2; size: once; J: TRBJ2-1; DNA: TGTGCCAGTACCAAAAGGTTGGGATTAGCGGGAGGGGGGCTAGGCAATGAGCAGTTCTTC; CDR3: CASTKRLGLAGGGLGNEQFF
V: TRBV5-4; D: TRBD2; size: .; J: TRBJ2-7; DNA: TGTGCCAGCAGCTCTACTAGCGGAGCCTACGAGCAGTACTTC; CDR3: CASSSTSGAYEQYF
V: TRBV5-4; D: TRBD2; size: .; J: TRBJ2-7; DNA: TGTGCCAGCAGCTTGATGAGCGGGAGAGGGGAGCAGTACTTC; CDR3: CASSLMSGRGEQYF
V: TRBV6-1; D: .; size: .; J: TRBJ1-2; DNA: TGTGCCAGCAGTGTAAGGGGAGGGGTGAATGTCTATGGCTACACCTTC; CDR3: CASSVRGGVNVYGYTF
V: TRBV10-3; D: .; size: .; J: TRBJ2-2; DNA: TGTGCCATCAGTGTTGGTACCATCGGCACCGGGGAGCTGTTTTTT; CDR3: CAISVGTIGTGELFF
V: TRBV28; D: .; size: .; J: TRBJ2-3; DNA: TGTGCCAGCACACCCGGGTCGGGTAGCCACACAGATACGCAGTATTTT; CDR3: CASTPGSGSHTDTQYF
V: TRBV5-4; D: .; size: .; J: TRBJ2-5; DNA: TGTGCCAGCAGCTTGGTCAAAGAGACCCAGTACTTC; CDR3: CASSLVKETQYF
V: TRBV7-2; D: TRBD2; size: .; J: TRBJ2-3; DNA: TGTGCCAGCAGCTTAGGCGGGAGGGCACTCACAGATACGCAGTATTTT; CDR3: CASSLGGRALTDTQYF